Included here is one T cell receptor beta chain sequence, with context. Its antigen is undetermined. This entry belongs to a study of T cells and Merkel cell carcinoma outcomes. Study results and caveats: Repertoire plus T-cell density reportedly predicted Merkel cell carcinoma outcomes.

Profiled with immunoSEQ multiplex PCR; TCRdb holds only in-frame clones, not every one. The table records under 20,000 clones, roughly 82% of them present only once. Germline V lookup: CDR1 SGHRS, CDR2 YFSETQ. The CDR3 is 14 residues long. The V gene lost 4 bases and the J gene lost 5 bases, with 13 bases spanning the gap. The receptor's source is a human donor with Merkel cell carcinoma. Sequencing used tumor tissue from Merkel cell carcinoma. V and J are TRBV5-1 and TRBJ1-5; D is perhaps TRBD1 (5 bases). CDR3 amino acids: CASSVAGGDQPQHF. CDR3 sequence (DNA): TGCGCCAGCAGCGTGGCGGGGGGGGATCAGCCCCAGCATTTT.